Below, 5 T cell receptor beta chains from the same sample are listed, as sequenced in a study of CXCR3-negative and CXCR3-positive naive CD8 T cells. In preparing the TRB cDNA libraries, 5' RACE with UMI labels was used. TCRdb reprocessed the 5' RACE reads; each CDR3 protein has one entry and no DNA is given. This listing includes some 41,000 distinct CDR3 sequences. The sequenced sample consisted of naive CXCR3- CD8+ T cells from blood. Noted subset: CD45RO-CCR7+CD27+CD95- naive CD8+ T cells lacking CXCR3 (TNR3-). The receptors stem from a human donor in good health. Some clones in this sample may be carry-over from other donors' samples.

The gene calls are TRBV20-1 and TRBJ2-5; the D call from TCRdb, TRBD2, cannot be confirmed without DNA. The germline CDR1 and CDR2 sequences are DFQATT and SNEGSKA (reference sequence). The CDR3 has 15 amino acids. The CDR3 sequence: CSEELAGGLEETQYF.

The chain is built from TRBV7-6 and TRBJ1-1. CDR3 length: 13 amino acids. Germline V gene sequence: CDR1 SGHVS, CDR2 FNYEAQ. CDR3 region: CASSLVEGTEAFF.

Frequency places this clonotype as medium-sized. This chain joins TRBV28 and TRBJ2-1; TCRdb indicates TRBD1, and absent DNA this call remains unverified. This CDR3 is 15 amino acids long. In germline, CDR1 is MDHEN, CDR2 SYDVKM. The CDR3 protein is CASIAGASSYNEQFF.

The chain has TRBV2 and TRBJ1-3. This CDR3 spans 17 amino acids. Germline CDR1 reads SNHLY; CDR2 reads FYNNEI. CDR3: CASGDPRAHTSGNTIYF. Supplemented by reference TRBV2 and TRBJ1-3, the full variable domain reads EPEVTQTPSHQVTQMGQEVILRCVPISNHLYFYWYRQILGQKVEFLVSFYNNEISEKSEIFDDQFSVERPDGSNFTLKIRSTKLEDSAMYFCASGDPRAHTSGNTIYFGEGSWLTVV.

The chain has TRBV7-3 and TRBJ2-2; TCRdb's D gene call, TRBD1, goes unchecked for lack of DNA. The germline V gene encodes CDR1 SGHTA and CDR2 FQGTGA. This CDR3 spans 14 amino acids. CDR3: CASSSGHLTGELFF.